This TCR beta chain was documented in a study of shared T cell receptors in the human thymus. TCRdb keeps only in-frame clones here, not all; method: immunoSEQ multiplex PCR. Seen here are hundreds of thousands of clones, roughly 86% observed once, and the top ten hold 0.0094%. Germline V gene data show CDR1 as SGHNT and CDR2 as YYREEE (reference sequence). The CDR3 sequence is 15 residues long. Losses at the gene ends were 6 bases for V and 2 bases for J; bases not matched to a gene: 10. The sample was also reused in another study, on human thymus T cells. That investigation notes: Related research described strongly overlapping thymic repertoires in unrelated people.

The TCR was taken from a boy younger than two with a congenital heart defect. What was sequenced was thymocytes. V usage is TRBV5-4 and J usage is TRBJ2-5; 7 bases align to TRBD1. The CDR3 region is CASTKKTGKQETQYF. CDR3 nucleotide sequence: TGTGCCAGCACCAAAAAGACAGGGAAGCAAGAGACCCAGTACTTC.